The 15 T cell receptor beta chains presented below share a single source sample, sequenced in a study of OX40 agonist ivuxolimab in advanced cancers. Repertoires were generated with immunoSEQ multiplex PCR, while TCRdb's copy carries only in-frame clones and drops some. This repertoire shows approximately 47,000 clones, roughly 86% found once; its top ten account for less than 8%. Sequences were derived from CD4+ or CD8+ T cells sorted from blood, sampled in a trial of the OX40 agonist ivuxolimab. Receptors were obtained from an adult with an advanced solid tumor such as melanoma, head and neck, liver or kidney cancer.

The chain carries TRBV11-2 and TRBJ1-2, with a tentative D call TRBD1 (6 bases). Germline V gene sequence: CDR1 SGHAT, CDR2 FQNNGV. The CDR3 is 14 amino acids. V dropped 1 base and J dropped 7 bases, with 13 bases sitting between them. CDR3 coding DNA: TGTGCCAGCAGCTTAGCGGGGGGCCTGGGTGGCTACACCTTC. Its protein product is CASSLAGGLGGYTF. Using reference TRBV11-2 and TRBJ1-2 for the parts outside the CDR3, the full variable domain is EAGVAQSPRYKIIEKRQSVAFWCNPISGHATLYWYQQILGQGPKLLIQFQNNGVVDDSQLPKDRFSAERLKGVDSTLKIQPAKLEDSAVYLCASSLAGGLGGYTFGSGTRLTVV.

The V call is TRBV19, the J call TRBJ2-5, with D possibly matching TRBD2 (6 bases). The CDR3 is 12 residues long. CDR1 and CDR2 from the germline V gene are LNHDA and SQIVND (reference sequence). The CDR3 reads CATGDGQETQYF. In DNA, the CDR3 is TGTGCAACGGGGGATGGGCAAGAGACCCAGTACTTC.

The chain combines TRBV28 with TRBJ1-1; D is uncertain. Trimming left V 2 bases short and J 4 bases short, with 8 bases between. CDR1 is MDHEN, CDR2 SYDVKM, per germline. CDR3 length: 13 amino acids. The CDR3 loop is CASSLRDFTEAFF. The CDR3, as DNA: TGTGCCAGCAGTTTACGAGATTTCACTGAAGCTTTCTTT.

V is TRBV5-4 and J is TRBJ2-7; maybe TRBD1 (6 bases). V lost 0 bases, J lost 4 bases, and 11 bases lay in between. Germline loops: CDR1 SGHNT, CDR2 YYREEE (reference sequence). The CDR3 contains 14 residues. The CDR3 DNA is TGTGCCAGCAGCTTGGGGGGGCTAGGATACGAGCAGTACTTC. Residues: CASSLGGLGYEQYF.

This sequence joins TRBV7-8 and TRBJ2-1; the D gene is possibly TRBD2 (6 bases). Germline loops: CDR1 SGHVS, CDR2 FQNEAQ. The CDR3 is 14 amino acids. V shed 4 bases and J shed 7 bases, with 14 bases lying between them. This CDR3 is CASSSLGRENEQFF. CDR3 sequence (DNA): TGTGCCAGCAGCTCGCTCGGGAGAGAGAATGAGCAGTTCTTC.

This clone is a singleton in its sample. The chain combines TRBV6-6 with TRBJ1-4; D unclear. Germline V gene sequence: CDR1 MNHNY, CDR2 SVGAGI (reference sequence). The CDR3 sequence is 11 residues long. The V and J ends lost 6 bases and 4 bases respectively, with 3 bases between them. CDR3 sequence: CASSLNEKLFF. CDR3 coding DNA: TGTGCCAGCAGCCTTAATGAAAAACTGTTTTTT.

This clone has just one count. The J gene is TRBJ1-4, the V gene TRBV27; D possibly corresponds to TRBD1 (5 bases). The CDR3 covers 16 residues. Trimming left V 4 bases short and J 8 bases short, with 20 bases between. Germline V gene lookup returns CDR1 MNHEY and CDR2 SMNVEV (reference sequence). The CDR3, as DNA: TGTGCCAGCAGTTCAACCTGGGACCTCCGGCAAGAAAAACTGTTTTTT. It codes for CASSSTWDLRQEKLFF. The full variable domain, in which reference TRBV27 and TRBJ1-4 provide the parts outside the CDR3, is EAQVTQNPRYLITVTGKKLTVTCSQNMNHEYMSWYRQDPGLGLRQIYYSMNVEVTDKGDVPEGYKVSRKEKRNFPLILESPSPNQTSLYFCASSSTWDLRQEKLFFGSGTQLSVL.

The genes are TRBV14 and TRBJ2-2; 14 nucleotides line up with TRBD2. This CDR3 region has 20 residues. Germline CDR1 reads SGHDN; CDR2 reads FVKESK. The V and J ends lost 4 bases and 1 base, in that order; junction bases with no gene match: 11. The CDR3 nucleotides read TGTGCCAGCAGCCTCCTTAAGGGACTAGCGGGAGTTGGGAACACCGGGGAGCTGTTTTTT. It translates to CASSLLKGLAGVGNTGELFF. Drawing the rest from reference TRBV14 and TRBJ2-2, the complete variable domain is EAGVTQFPSHSVIEKGQTVTLRCDPISGHDNLYWYRRVMGKEIKFLLHFVKESKQDESGMPNNRFLAERTGGTYSTLKVQPAELEDSGVYFCASSLLKGLAGVGNTGELFFGEGSRLTVL.

V is TRBV29-1 and J is TRBJ2-7; D is perhaps TRBD2 (6 bases). CDR1 is SQVTM and CDR2 is ANQGSEA in the germline V gene. V gave up 3 bases and J gave up 6 bases, with 21 bases separating them. This CDR3 is built from 15 residues. CDR3 in amino acids: CSVDYIGREGREQYF. In DNA, the CDR3 is TGCAGCGTTGATTACATAGGGCGGGAAGGTCGCGAGCAGTACTTC.

V gene TRBV11-2 combines with J gene TRBJ2-7; tentatively, D is TRBD2 (5 bases). Germline CDR1 SGHAT, CDR2 FQNNGV. The CDR3 covers 15 residues. The V gene lost 1 base and the J gene lost 1 base, with 11 bases spanning the gap. The CDR3 reads CASSLGAGGSYEQYF. CDR3 coding DNA: TGTGCCAGCAGCTTAGGAGCAGGAGGATCCTACGAGCAGTACTTC.

This clone has just one count. The chain employs TRBV5-1 and TRBJ1-1, with D unresolved. This CDR3 has 14 amino acids. Germline CDR1 reads SGHRS; CDR2 reads YFSETQ. V dropped 4 bases and J dropped 3 bases, with 13 bases sitting between them. The CDR3 spells CASSQTGRDTEAFF. The CDR3 DNA reads as TGCGCCAGCAGCCAGACGGGCCGTGACACTGAAGCTTTCTTT.

V and J are TRBV9 and TRBJ2-6; D might be TRBD2 (5 bases). There are 17 residues in the CDR3. Germline V gene lookup returns CDR1 SGDLS and CDR2 YYNGEE. Trimming shortened V by 4 bases and J by 0 bases, and 14 bases separated the two germline ends. This chain's CDR3 is CASSPRGLSSGANVLTF. The DNA for the CDR3 is TGTGCCAGCAGCCCCCGAGGGCTAAGCTCTGGGGCCAACGTCCTGACTTTC.

In nucleotides, the CDR3 is TGTGCCAGCAGTGAAGGGACAGCGCCAGAGACCCAGTACTTC. Protein product: CASSEGTAPETQYF. This chain uses TRBV2 with TRBJ2-5; maybe TRBD1 (6 bases). Germline assignment: CDR1 SNHLY and CDR2 FYNNEI. CDR3 length: 14 amino acids. V was shortened by 1 base and J by 4 bases, with 10 bases between the two germline ends.

The chain is built from TRBV5-1 and TRBJ1-1; D gene ambiguous. Trimming cost V 1 base and J 1 base, with 14 bases left between them. CDR1 and CDR2 from the germline V gene are SGHRS and YFSETQ. There are 16 residues in the CDR3. CDR3 protein: CASSLIWSPGNTEAFF. CDR3 coding DNA: TGCGCCAGCAGCTTGATATGGAGCCCCGGGAACACTGAAGCTTTCTTT.

This clone came up a few times. V gene TRBV7-9 combines with J gene TRBJ2-7; 16 nucleotides align to TRBD2. Germline trimming cut 11 bases from V and 5 bases from J; bases unmatched to any gene: 15. The CDR3 is 17 residues long. Germline V gene data show CDR1 as SEHNR and CDR2 as FQNEAQ (reference sequence). The CDR3: CAVPGTSGRASIDEQYF. The CDR3 bases are TGTGCCGTTCCCGGGACTAGCGGGAGGGCCAGTATCGACGAGCAGTACTTC.